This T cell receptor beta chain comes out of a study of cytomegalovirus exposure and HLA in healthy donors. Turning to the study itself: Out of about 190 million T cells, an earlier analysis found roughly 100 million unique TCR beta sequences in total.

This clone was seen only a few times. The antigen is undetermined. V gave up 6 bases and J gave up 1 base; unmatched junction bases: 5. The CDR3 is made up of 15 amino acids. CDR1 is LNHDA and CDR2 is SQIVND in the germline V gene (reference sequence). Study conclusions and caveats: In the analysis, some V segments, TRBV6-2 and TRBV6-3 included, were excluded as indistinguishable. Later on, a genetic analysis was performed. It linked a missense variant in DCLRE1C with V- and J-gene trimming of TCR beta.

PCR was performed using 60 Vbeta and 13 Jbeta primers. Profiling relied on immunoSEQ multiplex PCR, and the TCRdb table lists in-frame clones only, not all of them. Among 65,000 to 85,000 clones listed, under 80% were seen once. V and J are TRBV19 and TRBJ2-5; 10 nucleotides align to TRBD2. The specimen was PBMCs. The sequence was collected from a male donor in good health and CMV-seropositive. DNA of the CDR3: TGTGCCAGTAGAATGACTAGCGGGTTCCAAGAGACCCAGTACTTC. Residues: CASRMTSGFQETQYF.